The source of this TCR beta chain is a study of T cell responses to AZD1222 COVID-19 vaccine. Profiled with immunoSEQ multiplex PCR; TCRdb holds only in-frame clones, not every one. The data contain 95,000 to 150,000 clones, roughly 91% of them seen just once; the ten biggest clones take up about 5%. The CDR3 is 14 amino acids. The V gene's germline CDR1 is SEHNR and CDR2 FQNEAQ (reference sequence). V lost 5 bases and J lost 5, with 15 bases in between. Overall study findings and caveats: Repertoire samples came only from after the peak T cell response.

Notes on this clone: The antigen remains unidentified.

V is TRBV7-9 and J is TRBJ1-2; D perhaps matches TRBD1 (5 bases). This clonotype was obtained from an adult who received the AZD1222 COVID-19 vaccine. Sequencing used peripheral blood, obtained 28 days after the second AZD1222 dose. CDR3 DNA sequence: TGTGCCAGCAGCCGAGGGACGGACTCATATGGCTACACCTTC. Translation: CASSRGTDSYGYTF.